A selection of T cell receptor beta chains follows, all from one sample in a study of blood T cell repertoires in COVID-19. Sequencing used immunoSEQ multiplex PCR; TCRdb keeps in-frame clones, though not all of them. In the table there are roughly 170,000 clones, under 85% of which are singletons. The specimen was peripheral blood. These receptors originate from a human donor in a cohort sampled during active COVID-19. CDR3s include the opening cysteine and the closing phenylalanine or tryptophan. D genes are given only for firm matches. Expanded clones get a size class; other rows say once, few or many, or leave the size out.

length: 16
J: TRBJ2-7
V: TRBV19
D: TRBD1
size: NA
DNA: TGTGCCAGTAGTATTAATAGGGACAGTGCTTCATACGAGCAGTACTTC
CDR3: CASSINRDSASYEQYF

length: 15
J: TRBJ1-1
V: TRBV7-2
D: NA
size: few
DNA: TGTGCCAGCAGCTTAGGCGGGGGCCGGAACACTGAAGCTTTCTTT
CDR3: CASSLGGGRNTEAFF

length: 12
J: TRBJ2-7
V: TRBV5-1
D: NA
size: NA
DNA: TGCGCCAGCAGCTCAACAGGGAGCGAGCAGTACTTC
CDR3: CASSSTGSEQYF

length: 13
J: TRBJ1-1
V: TRBV30
D: NA
size: few
DNA: TGTGCCTGGAGTGATGAGTGGTACACTGAAGCTTTCTTT
CDR3: CAWSDEWYTEAFF

length: 16
J: TRBJ2-1
V: TRBV4-1
D: NA
size: NA
DNA: TGCGCCAGCAGCCTGAGGGAGGGGGGCCCCTACAATGAGCAGTTCTTC
CDR3: CASSLREGGPYNEQFF

length: 11
J: TRBJ1-1
V: TRBV7-9
D: NA
size: NA
DNA: TGTGCCAGCAGTTCGGGATTTGAAGCTTTCTTT
CDR3: CASSSGFEAFF

length: 16
J: TRBJ1-6
V: TRBV3-1/TRBV3-2
D: TRBD1
size: NA
DNA: TGTGCCAGCAGCCAGGGTGCGGGGACAGGGGTTTCACCCCTCCACTTT
CDR3: CASSQGAGTGVSPLHF

length: 15
J: TRBJ2-1
V: TRBV19
D: TRBD1
size: few
DNA: TGTGCCAGTAGTAAAACCGGGACAGTTTACAATGAGCAGTTCTTC
CDR3: CASSKTGTVYNEQFF

length: 14
J: TRBJ1-1
V: TRBV5-4
D: NA
size: NA
DNA: TGTGCCAGCGGGCCCCCGGAGGGCAGGCCTGAAGCTTTCTTT
CDR3: CASGPPEGRPEAFF

length: 15
J: TRBJ1-4
V: TRBV18
D: TRBD1
size: NA
DNA: TGTGCCAGCTCACCGCCCGGGACAGACAATGAAAAACTGTTTTTT
CDR3: CASSPPGTDNEKLFF

length: 14
J: TRBJ2-7
V: TRBV11-2
D: NA
size: once
DNA: TGTGCCAGCAGCTCAGTACAGGGCCGACAAGAGCAGTACTTC
CDR3: CASSSVQGRQEQYF

length: 14
J: TRBJ2-7
V: TRBV5-4
D: NA
size: NA
DNA: TGTGCCAGCAGCTTGGGAGCTAACTCCTACGAGCAGTACTTC
CDR3: CASSLGANSYEQYF

length: 14
J: TRBJ1-4
V: TRBV27
D: NA
size: NA
DNA: TGTGCCAGCAGTTTTGCGGGGGACTATGAAAAACTGTTTTTT
CDR3: CASSFAGDYEKLFF

length: 17
J: TRBJ2-3
V: TRBV3-1/TRBV3-2
D: NA
size: NA
DNA: TGTGCCAGCAGCCAAGATCTGAGAGTAGGAGCATACGATACGCAGTATTTT
CDR3: CASSQDLRVGAYDTQYF

length: 16
J: TRBJ2-2
V: TRBV5-1
D: NA
size: NA
DNA: TGCGCCAGCAGCCCTGAGCGAACCCCGAACACCGGGGAGCTGTTTTTT
CDR3: CASSPERTPNTGELFF

length: 11
J: TRBJ2-7
V: TRBV11-3
D: NA
size: NA
DNA: TGTGCCAGCAGCCGAGCCTACGAGCAGTACTTC
CDR3: CASSRAYEQYF

length: 13
J: TRBJ2-7
V: TRBV6-5
D: NA
size: NA
DNA: TGTGCCAGCCTGAAGGGAGACCCTCTCGAGCAGTACTTC
CDR3: CASLKGDPLEQYF

length: 21
J: TRBJ1-5
V: TRBV30
D: TRBD1
size: NA
DNA: TGTGCCTGGAGCTCACCCCACTCGACAGGGGGATCGGATTATAGCAATCAGCCCCAGCATTTT
CDR3: CAWSSPHSTGGSDYSNQPQHF

length: 14
J: TRBJ1-5
V: TRBV29-1
D: NA
size: NA
DNA: TGCAGCGTTGCGTCGGGATCCAGCAATCAGCCCCAGCATTTT
CDR3: CSVASGSSNQPQHF

length: 13
J: TRBJ2-7
V: TRBV7-3
D: TRBD1
size: NA
DNA: TGTGCCAGCAGCTTAGACAGGGGATACGAGCAGTACTTC
CDR3: CASSLDRGYEQYF

length: 14
J: TRBJ2-1
V: TRBV29-1
D: NA
size: NA
DNA: TGCAGCGTTGTTAAGGCGCTAGTTGGCGATGAGCAGTTCTTC
CDR3: CSVVKALVGDEQFF

length: 16
J: TRBJ2-7
V: TRBV6-5
D: NA
size: NA
DNA: TGTGCCAGCAGTTACAGCGCGGGGGCTCAAACCTACGAGCAGTACTTC
CDR3: CASSYSAGAQTYEQYF

length: 13
J: TRBJ1-2
V: TRBV7-9
D: NA
size: NA
DNA: TGTGCCAGCAACCCTTTGGGCATGGGTGGCTACACCTTC
CDR3: CASNPLGMGGYTF

length: 17
J: TRBJ1-1
V: TRBV4-2
D: TRBD1
size: NA
DNA: TGTGCCAGCAGCCAGAGGATCGGACAGGGGGCTTTGACTGAAGCTTTCTTT
CDR3: CASSQRIGQGALTEAFF

length: 12
J: TRBJ1-3
V: TRBV19
D: NA
size: NA
DNA: TGTGCCAGTAGTAAACAGGGAAACACCATATATTTT
CDR3: CASSKQGNTIYF

length: 14
J: TRBJ1-1
V: TRBV6-6
D: TRBD1
size: once
DNA: TGTGCCAGTAGAAGGACAGGCGTAAACACTGAAGCTTTCTTT
CDR3: CASRRTGVNTEAFF

length: 13
J: TRBJ2-5
V: TRBV30
D: TRBD2
size: NA
DNA: TGTGCCTGGAGCGGGGAGGGCGAGGAGACCCAGTACTTC
CDR3: CAWSGEGEETQYF

length: 12
J: TRBJ2-7
V: TRBV2
D: TRBD2
size: NA
DNA: TGTGCCGGAACCGGGACTAACTACGAGCAGTACTTC
CDR3: CAGTGTNYEQYF

length: 15
J: TRBJ2-1
V: TRBV6-5
D: TRBD1
size: once
DNA: TGTGCCAGCATCGCCGGGACAGGGGCCTACAATGAGCAGTTCTTC
CDR3: CASIAGTGAYNEQFF

length: 14
J: TRBJ2-2
V: TRBV10-1
D: NA
size: NA
DNA: TGCGCCAGCAGTGACGAGGGAGGCGGCGGGGAGCTGTTTTTT
CDR3: CASSDEGGGGELFF

length: 14
J: TRBJ1-6
V: TRBV30
D: NA
size: NA
DNA: TGTGCCTGGAGTGTACACTCCTATAATTCACCCCTCCACTTT
CDR3: CAWSVHSYNSPLHF

length: 14
J: TRBJ1-2
V: TRBV6-1
D: NA
size: once
DNA: TGTGCCAGCAGTGAAGCGCCACAGTTCTATGGCTACACCTTC
CDR3: CASSEAPQFYGYTF

length: 18
J: TRBJ2-2
V: TRBV18
D: TRBD1
size: NA
DNA: TGTGCCAGCTCGACAGGGAGTCCGGCGAACGCGAACACCGGGGAGCTGTTTTTT
CDR3: CASSTGSPANANTGELFF

length: 13
J: TRBJ1-1
V: TRBV14
D: NA
size: NA
DNA: TGTGCCAGCAGCCAAGTGCTGACTGTTGAAGCTTTCTTT
CDR3: CASSQVLTVEAFF

length: 16
J: TRBJ2-3
V: TRBV5-1
D: NA
size: NA
DNA: TGCGCCAGCAGCTTGTCAAGGGGCCTCAGCACAGATACGCAGTATTTT
CDR3: CASSLSRGLSTDTQYF

length: 14
J: TRBJ2-7
V: TRBV29-1
D: NA
size: NA
DNA: TGCAGCGTTGTTTTCTCGCGGAGCTCCTACGAGCAGTACTTC
CDR3: CSVVFSRSSYEQYF

length: 12
J: TRBJ1-1
V: TRBV5-1
D: TRBD1
size: NA
DNA: TGCGCCAGCAGAGGCACAGGGGGATCAGCTTTCTTT
CDR3: CASRGTGGSAFF

length: 15
J: TRBJ2-7
V: TRBV5-1
D: TRBD1
size: NA
DNA: TGCGCCAGCAGCCCCTGGGACAGGAGCTCCTACGAGCAGTACTTC
CDR3: CASSPWDRSSYEQYF

length: 15
J: TRBJ1-2
V: TRBV19
D: TRBD1
size: NA
DNA: TGTGCCAGTAGTTCCGGGACAGGGGGCAACTATGGCTACACCTTC
CDR3: CASSSGTGGNYGYTF

length: 16
J: TRBJ2-2
V: TRBV4-1
D: TRBD1
size: NA
DNA: TGCGCCAGCAGCCAAACCGGGACAGGCGACACCGGGGAGCTGTTTTTT
CDR3: CASSQTGTGDTGELFF

length: 13
J: TRBJ2-5
V: TRBV10-1
D: NA
size: NA
DNA: TGCGCCAGCTCCAGGGTTCTATGGGAGACCCAGTACTTC
CDR3: CASSRVLWETQYF

length: 16
J: TRBJ1-6
V: TRBV2
D: NA
size: NA
DNA: TGTGCCAGCAGTGATGATAGAGGAAACGATAATTCACCCCTCCACTTT
CDR3: CASSDDRGNDNSPLHF

length: 12
J: TRBJ2-7
V: TRBV4-1
D: NA
size: NA
DNA: TGCGCCAGCAGCCAAGATCGAGTCGAGCAGTACTTC
CDR3: CASSQDRVEQYF

length: 15
J: TRBJ1-6
V: TRBV19
D: NA
size: NA
DNA: TGTGCCAGCCGGGAGGGCAGGGGATATAATTCACCCCTCCACTTT
CDR3: CASREGRGYNSPLHF

length: 13
J: TRBJ1-1
V: TRBV29-1
D: NA
size: NA
DNA: TGCAGCGTTGTGTTGTCAATGAACACTGAAGCTTTCTTT
CDR3: CSVVLSMNTEAFF

length: 16
J: TRBJ2-7
V: TRBV4-2
D: NA
size: NA
DNA: TGTGCCAGCAGCCATCACATAACAGGGTCACGGTACGAGCAGTACTTC
CDR3: CASSHHITGSRYEQYF

length: 13
J: TRBJ1-2
V: TRBV2
D: NA
size: NA
DNA: TGTGCCAGCAGTGCTCCCGGAGGGCGCGGCTACACCTTC
CDR3: CASSAPGGRGYTF

length: 14
J: TRBJ2-5
V: TRBV19
D: TRBD2
size: NA
DNA: TGTGCCAGTAGTACCGGGGGGGCCCAAGAGACCCAGTACTTC
CDR3: CASSTGGAQETQYF

length: 14
J: TRBJ2-3
V: TRBV7-8
D: TRBD2
size: NA
DNA: TGTGCCAGCAGCTTGACTAGCGGCACAGATACGCAGTATTTT
CDR3: CASSLTSGTDTQYF

length: 12
J: TRBJ2-1
V: TRBV6-5
D: NA
size: NA
DNA: TGTGCCAGCAGATCCGGTTACAATGAGCAGTTCTTC
CDR3: CASRSGYNEQFF

length: 14
J: TRBJ1-2
V: TRBV7-6
D: NA
size: few
DNA: TGTGCCAGCAGCTCGAATGGACAGTACTATGGCTACACCTTC
CDR3: CASSSNGQYYGYTF

length: 12
J: TRBJ1-3
V: TRBV3-1/TRBV3-2
D: NA
size: NA
DNA: TGTGCCAGCAGCCCCGCGGGAAACACCATATATTTT
CDR3: CASSPAGNTIYF